The source of this TCR beta chain is a study of blood T cell repertoires in COVID-19. As for the study in general: Some COVID-19 samples were acute and others convalescent; all came from the United States, Italy and Spain. In each case, the material was cDNA or gDNA derived from T cells, B-cell-depleted T cells, or PBMCs.

This clone showed up just a few times. Clones were read by immunoSEQ multiplex PCR, and TCRdb kept only the in-frame ones, dropping some. Of approximately 270,000 clones listed, 65% to 85% are singletons. Patients from Seattle were sampled longitudinally, starting during active infection. This CDR3 has 14 amino acids. CDR1 SQVTM and CDR2 ANQGSEA come from the germline V gene. The junction had 7 bases not matched to a gene; V was cut back by 6 bases and J by 0 bases. The TCR comes from a person aged 65 to 85 with COVID-19, enrolled during active disease. The J gene is TRBJ2-7, the V gene TRBV29-1, with 8 bases fitting TRBD1. Sequencing was performed on peripheral blood. The CDR3 is CSVTGTGSSYEQYF. CDR3 nucleotides: TGCAGCGTCACCGGGACAGGAAGCTCCTACGAGCAGTACTTC.